This T cell receptor (beta chain) was captured by sequencing in a study of blood T cell repertoires in COVID-19. About the research overall: Researchers got acute and convalescent COVID-19 samples from the United States, Italy and Spain. The analysed material was cDNA or gDNA that came from T cells, B-cell-depleted T cells, or PBMCs.

Study processing details: Counts of nucleated cells, estimated from reference gene primer amplification, were obtained. Here immunoSEQ multiplex PCR was the method, and the copy in TCRdb shows in-frame clones only, minus some. V and J calls and clone size are copied from that table; D and trimming were computed from the DNA. The sample comprises about 32,000 clones, 90% of which are singletons, and approximately 1% rests with the top ten. The receptor comes from a man aged 70-80 years with active or convalescent COVID-19. The sample consisted of peripheral blood.

The CDR3 bases are TGTGCCAGCACCCGGGACAGGGATTACTACGAGCAGTACTTC. This gives the protein CASTRDRDYYEQYF. This chain links TRBV6-5 with TRBJ2-7; 9 bases are a match to TRBD1. J was trimmed by 3 bases and V by 7 bases; bases with no gene match: 7. Germline lookup yields CDR1 MNHEY and CDR2 SVGAGI. The CDR3 sequence is 14 residues long.